This T cell receptor beta chain derives from a study of OX40 agonist ivuxolimab in advanced cancers. Background on the study: Administration of intravenous ivuxolimab to patients occurred every 2 weeks at 0.01 to 10 mg/kg. Antecedent anti-PD-1, anti-PD-L1 or anti-CTLA-4 therapy was permissible, with over 35% having received some. Partial responses were achieved by three patients, of whom one had hepatocellular carcinoma and two had cutaneous melanoma.

Study results and limitations: The work left the antigen specificity of expanded peripheral T cells undetermined.

V lost 0 bases and J lost 2, with 14 bases in between. The CDR3 is made up of 16 amino acids. Per the germline V gene, CDR1 is SGHRS and CDR2 is YFSETQ. Libraries were prepared by immunoSEQ multiplex PCR; TCRdb keeps only in-frame clonotypes and omits some of them. The sample lists over 35,000 clones, 82% seen once, with approximately 25% in the top ten. About this clone: The antigen remains unidentified.

The TCR originated in an adult with an advanced solid tumor such as melanoma, head and neck, liver or kidney cancer. This specimen was CD4+ or CD8+ T cells sorted from blood, taken in a trial of the OX40 agonist ivuxolimab. V gene TRBV5-1 combines with J gene TRBJ2-5; a possible D gene is TRBD2 (6 bases). CDR3 nucleotides: TGCGCCAGCAGCTTGGGGTCGGGACTTGTACAAGAGACCCAGTACTTC. Translated: CASSLGSGLVQETQYF.